A selection of T cell receptor beta chains follows, all from one sample in a study of PD-L1 blockade in urothelial cancer. TCRdb's copy holds only in-frame clones and misses some; the assay was immunoSEQ multiplex PCR. The sample holds fewer than 75,000 clones; approximately 87% are singletons and the top ten take 3.5% to 5%. The sequencing here drew on PBMCs, taken around atezolizumab (anti-PD-L1) treatment. The receptors derive from a man aged 70 or older with urothelial cancer. The CDR3 runs from the conserved cysteine through the conserved F or W. D genes are given only for firm matches. Size is omitted from some rows. Given values are once, few, many or a class for expanded clones.

TRBV7-9	NA	TRBD2	TRBJ2-1	14	TGTGCCAGCAGCTATAGCGGGAATTACAATGAGCAGTTCTTC	CASSYSGNYNEQFF
TRBV6-6	NA	TRBD2	TRBJ2-1	16	TGTGCCAGCAGCCCAAGGACTAGCGGGAGGGCCGGGGAGCAGTTCTTC	CASSPRTSGRAGEQFF
TRBV5-6	NA	NA	TRBJ1-5	14	TGTGCCAGCAGCGCAGGGGTGGGCAATCAGCCCCAGCATTTT	CASSAGVGNQPQHF
TRBV7-2	once	NA	TRBJ1-5	13	TGTGCCAGCAGCTCAGGGGTAAACCAGCCCCAGCATTTT	CASSSGVNQPQHF
TRBV5-1	NA	NA	TRBJ2-7	15	TGCGCCAGCAGCACCCGAGCGGGTGATGTCGGGGAGCAGTACTTC	CASSTRAGDVGEQYF
TRBV14	NA	NA	TRBJ2-1	15	TGTGCCAGCAGCCAACTGGGACATACGGGCAATGAGCAGTTCTTC	CASSQLGHTGNEQFF
TRBV4-2	NA	TRBD2	TRBJ2-5	16	TGTGCCAGCAGCCAGGTACTAGCGGGAAGGCAAGAGACCCAGTACTTC	CASSQVLAGRQETQYF
TRBV14	NA	NA	TRBJ1-2	13	TGTGCCAGCAGCTTCACAGAGAACTATGGCTACACCTTC	CASSFTENYGYTF
TRBV7-9	NA	NA	TRBJ1-1	13	TGTGCCAGCAGCTTGGAGACGAACACTGAAGCTTTCTTT	CASSLETNTEAFF
TRBV10-2	once	TRBD1	TRBJ2-2	19	TGCGCCAGCACCGTCGGACAGGGCCGCGGCGGGATCCGCACCGGGGAGCTGTTTTTT	CASTVGQGRGGIRTGELFF
TRBV18	NA	NA	TRBJ1-4	13	TGTGCCAGCTCACCCGCCGCGGGGGAAAAACTGTTTTTT	CASSPAAGEKLFF
TRBV11-2	NA	TRBD2	TRBJ2-7	14	TGTGCCAGCACCCGGACTAGCGGGAGTTACGAGCAGTACTTC	CASTRTSGSYEQYF
TRBV7-6	NA	NA	TRBJ2-3	15	TGTGCCAGCAGCTTAGTTTCCGGGGGTAGAGATACGCAGTATTTT	CASSLVSGGRDTQYF
TRBV27	NA	TRBD2	TRBJ2-7	15	TGTGCCAGCAGTTTATCACTAGCGGGAGGCCACGAGCAGTACTTC	CASSLSLAGGHEQYF
TRBV30	NA	NA	TRBJ1-4	14	TGTGCCTGGAGTGTAGAGGGGACACACGCTGAGCTGTTTTTT	CAWSVEGTHAELFF
TRBV5-1	NA	TRBD1	TRBJ2-5	16	TGCGCCAGCAGCTCAGGGACAGGGGGGTACCAAGAGACCCAGTACTTC	CASSSGTGGYQETQYF
TRBV27	NA	NA	TRBJ2-6	17	TGTGCCAGCAGTTTATCGGGCGCTATATCAGGGGCCAACGTCCTGACTTTC	CASSLSGAISGANVLTF
TRBV4-1	NA	TRBD2	TRBJ2-2	15	TGCGCCAGCAGCCAATGGGGGGGTCGGACCGGGGAGCTGTTTTTT	CASSQWGGRTGELFF
TRBV4-1	NA	NA	TRBJ2-7	14	TGCGCCAGCAGCCAAGGGGGCCGCGACTACGAGCAGTACTTC	CASSQGGRDYEQYF
TRBV6-1	NA	NA	TRBJ1-5	15	TGTGCCAGCAGTGAAGGGGCTTATAGCAATCAGCCCCAGCATTTT	CASSEGAYSNQPQHF
TRBV5-8	NA	TRBD1	TRBJ2-5	15	TGTGCCAGCAGCCCACAGGGGGGCCCTCGGGAGACCCAGTACTTC	CASSPQGGPRETQYF
TRBV6-1	NA	NA	TRBJ2-2	13	TGTGCCAGCATAGGCGGGACCACCGGGGAGCTGTTTTTT	CASIGGTTGELFF
TRBV7-2	NA	TRBD1	TRBJ2-7	16	TGTGCCAGCAGTCTGGGCACCGGGACAGGGAACCACGAGCAGTACTTC	CASSLGTGTGNHEQYF
TRBV13	NA	NA	TRBJ2-1	14	TGTGCCAGCAGCTCCCTTCTCTCCTACAATGAGCAGTTCTTC	CASSSLLSYNEQFF
TRBV28	NA	NA	TRBJ2-3	17	TGTGCCAGCAGTATATCTCTTACAGAGTGGGGCACAGATACGCAGTATTTT	CASSISLTEWGTDTQYF
TRBV19	NA	NA	TRBJ1-1	13	TGTGCCAGTAGTATTGGGGGGGGCACTGAAGCTTTCTTT	CASSIGGGTEAFF
TRBV5-4	NA	TRBD1	TRBJ2-7	17	TGTGCCAGCAGCGGGGGTTGGGGACAGCCAAACTCCTACGAGCAGTACTTC	CASSGGWGQPNSYEQYF
TRBV2	few	NA	TRBJ2-3	13	TGTGCCAGCAGTAGCGGGAGCACAGATACGCAGTATTTT	CASSSGSTDTQYF
TRBV28	NA	NA	TRBJ2-2	15	TGTGCCAGCAGTTTATCAGGGCTCCTCACCGGGGAGCTGTTTTTT	CASSLSGLLTGELFF
TRBV28	once	TRBD2	TRBJ2-7	16	TGTGCCAGCAGTTTTACAGGTGGGAGGGTCCCCTACGAGCAGTACTTC	CASSFTGGRVPYEQYF
TRBV27	once	TRBD1	TRBJ1-1	15	TGTGCCAGCAGTTTGGACAGGATTATGAACACTGAAGCTTTCTTT	CASSLDRIMNTEAFF
TRBV5-1	once	TRBD1	TRBJ2-5	13	TGCGCCAGCAGTGGGACAGGGCGGGAGACCCAGTACTTC	CASSGTGRETQYF
TRBV5-1	once	NA	TRBJ2-5	16	TGCGCCAGCAGAAGAGGAAGTCGGCTGGAGTGGGAGACCCAGTACTTC	CASRRGSRLEWETQYF
TRBV9	NA	TRBD2	TRBJ2-2	19	TGTGCCAGCAGCGCGGGGACTAGCGGGAAGTCCCTTAACACCGGGGAGCTGTTTTTT	CASSAGTSGKSLNTGELFF
TRBV27	NA	NA	TRBJ2-7	14	TGTGCCAGCAGTTTATTGCCAGGCGCCTACGAGCAGTACTTC	CASSLLPGAYEQYF
TRBV28	NA	NA	TRBJ1-5	16	TGTGCCAGCAGTTTAGGTACTTCTATCGGCAATCAGCCCCAGCATTTT	CASSLGTSIGNQPQHF
TRBV5-1	NA	TRBD2	TRBJ2-2	13	TGCGCCAGCAGGCGGGAGAGCACCGGGGAGCTGTTTTTT	CASRRESTGELFF
TRBV25-1	NA	NA	TRBJ2-1	13	TGTGCCAGCAGTGAATTCACACAGGGAACCCAGTTCTTC	CASSEFTQGTQFF
TRBV6-5	NA	TRBD1	TRBJ1-2	15	TGTGCCAGCAGTTACGAAGGACAGGGGAGGTATGGCTACACCTTC	CASSYEGQGRYGYTF
TRBV11-2	NA	TRBD2	TRBJ2-7	16	TGTGCCAGCAGCTTTTCGCGAGCGGGAGGCTCCTACGAGCAGTACTTC	CASSFSRAGGSYEQYF
TRBV5-1	NA	NA	TRBJ2-6	16	TGCGCCAGCAGCTTGTCCCCCGGGGCTGGGGCCAACGTCCTGACTTTC	CASSLSPGAGANVLTF
TRBV6-1	NA	TRBD2	TRBJ2-1	20	TGTGCCAGCAGTGACGGTGGACTAGCGGACCTAGGTAGGTATTACAATGAGCAGTTCTTC	CASSDGGLADLGRYYNEQFF
TRBV15	NA	TRBD2	TRBJ2-3	18	TGTGCCACCAGCAGAGATCGGACTAGCGGGAGAGGCACAGATACGCAGTATTTT	CATSRDRTSGRGTDTQYF
TRBV6-1	few	TRBD2	TRBJ2-2	16	TGTGCCAGCAGTGGGGGACTAGCGGGAGGGCCGGGGACCCTGTTTTTT	CASSGGLAGGPGTLFF
TRBV7-9	NA	NA	TRBJ2-5	18	TGTGCCAGCAGCTTAGCGCTAAGAGATTATGGGGAGTTAGAGACCCAGTACTTC	CASSLALRDYGELETQYF
TRBV27	NA	TRBD1	TRBJ2-7	14	TGTGCCAGCAGTCCCGGGACAGGGACCCACGAGCAGTACTTC	CASSPGTGTHEQYF
TRBV27	few	NA	TRBJ2-1	14	TGTGCCAGCAGTTTCAGTAACTCCTACAATGAGCAGTTCTTC	CASSFSNSYNEQFF
TRBV5-6	once	TRBD1	TRBJ2-7	15	TGTGCCAGCAGCTTGAGGACCACAGGGGGCCGCGAGCAGTACTTC	CASSLRTTGGREQYF
TRBV19	NA	NA	TRBJ1-5	12	TGTGCCAGTAGCCCAACTATCTTGCCCCAGCATTTT	CASSPTILPQHF